Listed below are T cell receptor beta chains from one sample, sequenced in a study of blood T cell repertoires in COVID-19. Sequencing used immunoSEQ multiplex PCR; TCRdb keeps in-frame clones, though not all of them. The sample has under 200,000 clones, more than 80% seen once; the top ten hold 6.5% to 9.5%. The specimen sequenced was PBMCs or T cells enriched from blood (not recorded which). The receptors shown here come from a woman aged 18-29 years who had recovered from COVID-19. CDR3s include the opening cysteine and the closing phenylalanine or tryptophan. Part of the rows lack a size; the others show once, few, many or a class for expanded clones.

-,TRBJ1-6,TRBV27,CASSLDRGHSPLHF
-,TRBJ2-7,TRBV5-1,CASSFGAGTFNYYEQYF
-,TRBJ2-7,TRBV7-9,CASSSEKGHNSYEQYF
-,TRBJ2-4,TRBV24-1,CATSDGGTGEAKNIQYF
-,TRBJ2-6,TRBV28,CASCIGQSTSGANVLTF
-,TRBJ2-7,TRBV6-1,CASSERGGYEQYF
-,TRBJ2-1,TRBV6-5,CASSSLTGQYNEQFF
few,TRBJ1-6,TRBV3-1/TRBV3-2,CASSPNHGQDNSPLHF
-,TRBJ2-3,TRBV19,CASSYGTGVNTQYF
-,TRBJ1-3,TRBV28,CASIDRAAGNTIYF
-,TRBJ1-1,TRBV18,CASSPYDRGGGNTEAFF
-,TRBJ2-7,TRBV6-6,CASSYSGTGAREQYF
few,TRBJ1-1,TRBV28,CASSLFRGGTEAFF
-,TRBJ1-6,TRBV7-9,CASSFIGGRSPLHF
once,TRBJ1-1,TRBV12-3/TRBV12-4,CASSWGGYTEAFF
-,TRBJ1-1,TRBV9,CASSVREGSTEAFF
-,TRBJ2-7,TRBV5-1,CASSLETGVREQYF
-,TRBJ1-5,TRBV20-1,CSASAGTGGAGQPQHF
-,TRBJ1-6,TRBV28,CASSEGARNGFHNSPLHF
-,TRBJ1-6,TRBV2,CASSQQGWGGSPLHF
-,TRBJ1-2,TRBV19,CASSMQDYGYTF
-,TRBJ2-7,TRBV24-1,CATSGSSEKQYF
once,TRBJ1-5,TRBV12-3/TRBV12-4,CASSLTGGQPQHF
-,TRBJ2-5,TRBV25-1,CASGDSQETQYF
-,TRBJ1-1,TRBV6-5,CASSFIDRRNTEAFF
-,TRBJ2-3,TRBV6-2/TRBV6-3,CASSLGGPYSTDTQYF
-,TRBJ2-2,TRBV5-1,CASSWRGAGELFF
-,TRBJ1-5,TRBV19,CASSIQRGQGNQPQHF
-,TRBJ1-2,TRBV2,CASFSGTDNYGYTF
-,TRBJ2-1,TRBV11-3,CASSKGQGYEQFF
-,TRBJ1-1,TRBV29-1,CSVDRGQRMNTEAFF
-,TRBJ1-1,TRBV19,CASSISGGRAFF
-,TRBJ1-6,TRBV5-6,CASSLTRSPLHF
-,TRBJ2-4,TRBV11-2,CASSPGLAGLYF
-,TRBJ2-3,TRBV24-1,CATSDKRGPTDTQYF
-,TRBJ2-2,TRBV18,CASSLTGTNTGELFF
-,TRBJ1-6,TRBV7-9,CASSLVVTGDSPLHF
-,TRBJ1-5,TRBV27,CASSIEWGGRRQPQHF
-,TRBJ1-1,TRBV6-5,CASKEGGNTEAFF
-,TRBJ1-3,TRBV11-2,CASSSRTGMGGNTIYF
-,TRBJ2-7,TRBV12-3/TRBV12-4,CASRGTVNEQYF
-,TRBJ1-4,TRBV2,CASGTGTEEKLFF
-,TRBJ2-7,TRBV10-3,CAISESPGNSYEQYF
once,TRBJ2-5,TRBV5-4,CASSFQGLGPSLGPQYF
once,TRBJ2-1,TRBV10-3,CAIREGQARKQFF
-,TRBJ2-7,TRBV5-1,CASSGEAQGRDYEQYF
-,TRBJ2-3,TRBV4-1,CASSQDETREGIGDTQYF
-,TRBJ1-5,TRBV28,CASRLDGTGDQPQHF
few,TRBJ2-7,TRBV5-4,CASSFSYLAGVGEQYF
-,TRBJ2-7,TRBV28,CASSLLRGAAEQYF
-,TRBJ1-1,TRBV7-6,CASSRDMNTEAFF
few,TRBJ1-1,TRBV4-1,CASSRTGNTEAFF
-,TRBJ2-7,TRBV25-1,CASSGSRWEQYF